A single sample is the source of the 28 T cell receptor beta chains below, sequenced in a study of blood T cell repertoires in COVID-19. Measured with immunoSEQ multiplex PCR; TCRdb has only the in-frame clones, and not every one. The table records some 330,000 clones, approximately 88% of them present only once. Sequences were obtained from PBMCs or T cells enriched from blood (not recorded which). These receptors were taken from a man aged 25 to 45 who had recovered from COVID-19.

This clone was seen a single time. The chain uses TRBV2 and TRBJ2-7; 8 bases match TRBD1. The CDR3 has 13 amino acids. Looked up from germline, CDR1 is SNHLY and CDR2 is FYNNEI. Trimming cost V 8 bases and J 4 bases; bases outside gene matches: 7. The chain's CDR3 is CASGGQVTYEQYF. As DNA, the CDR3 is TGTGCCAGCGGGGGACAGGTGACTTACGAGCAGTACTTC.

This chain links TRBV5-4 with TRBJ2-1; TRBD2 aligns across 11 bases. Germline CDR1 is SGHNT and CDR2 is YYREEE (reference sequence). The CDR3 has 16 amino acids. J gave up 9 bases and V 1 base, and 9 bases lay outside the gene matches. The CDR3 is CASSLSASGGPGEQFF. CDR3 in DNA: TGTGCCAGCAGCTTGTCGGCTAGCGGGGGGCCCGGTGAGCAGTTCTTC.

The rearrangement uses TRBV28 and TRBJ1-5; no definite D call. The germline V gene encodes CDR1 MDHEN and CDR2 SYDVKM. The CDR3 consists of 14 residues. V lost 4 bases and J 0 bases, leaving 7 bases between the germline ends. CDR3 nucleotides: TGTGCCAGCAGTTCTGTATATAGCAATCAGCCCCAGCATTTT. Translating gives CASSSVYSNQPQHF.

The CDR3 is CASSQPDRGAGNTIYF. DNA of the CDR3: TGCGCCAGCAGCCAACCGGACAGGGGAGCCGGAAACACCATATATTTT. The V and J genes are TRBV5-1 and TRBJ1-3; TRBD1 aligns across 9 bases. Germline CDR1 and CDR2: SGHRS and YFSETQ. CDR3 length equals 16 residues. J lost 4 bases, V lost 4 bases, and 9 bases had no gene match. Combining the CDR3 with reference TRBV5-1 and TRBJ1-3 gives the whole variable domain KAGVTQTPRYLIKTRGQQVTLSCSPISGHRSVSWYQQTPGQGLQFLFEYFSETQRNKGNFPGRFSGRQFSNSRSEMNVSTLELGDSALYLCASSQPDRGAGNTIYFGEGSWLTVV.

The chain carries TRBV28 and TRBJ1-2; maybe TRBD1 (5 bases). This CDR3 is 13 amino acids long. Trimming took off 3 bases at V and 5 bases at J, with 10 bases between the two ends. Germline V lookup: CDR1 MDHEN, CDR2 SYDVKM. The DNA of the CDR3 is TGTGCCAGCAGTTTGGGTGGGGCGTATGGCTACACCTTC. This translates into CASSLGGAYGYTF.

This chain connects TRBV7-9 to TRBJ1-1; D unclear. The CDR3 consists of 14 residues. The V gene's germline CDR1 is SEHNR and CDR2 FQNEAQ (reference sequence). V gave up 3 bases and J gave up 4 bases, with 12 bases separating them. CDR3: CASSFWESGTEAFF. CDR3 coding DNA: TGTGCCAGCAGCTTCTGGGAAAGCGGCACTGAAGCTTTCTTT.

This chain links TRBV28 with TRBJ2-5; 8 bases are shared with TRBD2. Germline values: CDR1 MDHEN, CDR2 SYDVKM. The junction had 7 bases not matched to a gene; V was cut back by 6 bases and J by 4 bases. The CDR3 covers 14 residues. The CDR3 DNA reads TGTGCCAGCAGGACGGGGGGGCCTCGAGAGACCCAGTACTTC. This translates into CASRTGGPRETQYF. The full variable domain, in which reference TRBV28 and TRBJ2-5 provide the parts outside the CDR3, is DVKVTQSSRYLVKRTGEKVFLECVQDMDHENMFWYRQDPGLGLRLIYFSYDVKMKEKGDIPEGYSVSREKKERFSLILESASTNQTSMYLCASRTGGPRETQYFGPGTRLLVL.

The chain couples TRBV5-6 to TRBJ1-6, with a possible D match to TRBD1 (6 bases). Trimming stripped 1 base from V and 9 bases from J, with 14 bases between. Germline V CDR1 and CDR2: SGHDT, YYEEEE. CDR3 length: 15 amino acids. CDR3 DNA: TGTGCCAGCAGCTTGTTTACAGGGAATATTTCACCCCTCCACTTT. Translating it yields CASSLFTGNISPLHF.

This clone was observed a few times. The J gene is TRBJ1-1, the V gene TRBV28; 8 bases are shared with TRBD1. The germline V gene has CDR1 MDHEN and CDR2 SYDVKM. This CDR3 is 17 amino acids long. V dropped 5 bases and J dropped 0; count of bases not matched to a gene: 11. The CDR3 protein is CASSLRDRSGVNTEAFF. The CDR3 DNA reads as TGTGCCAGCAGTCTCCGGGACAGGAGTGGAGTGAACACTGAAGCTTTCTTT.

The chain uses TRBV12-3 or TRBV12-4 and TRBJ2-1, with no clear D. With 6 bases removed from V and 5 bases from J, the gap between germline ends came to 8 bases. The CDR3 runs to 12 residues. The CDR3 bases are TGTGCCAGCAGCTTCCGAGACAATGAGCAGTTCTTC. Its protein product is CASSFRDNEQFF.

The chain joins TRBV28 to TRBJ1-1, with 8 positions matching TRBD1. CDR3 length equals 14 residues. V gave up 2 bases and J gave up 9 bases; unmatched junction bases: 8. In germline, CDR1 is MDHEN, CDR2 SYDVKM. This CDR3 reads CASSLPPGQGKAFF. As DNA, the CDR3 is TGTGCCAGCAGTTTACCCCCCGGACAGGGCAAAGCTTTCTTT.

The V call is TRBV21-1, the J call TRBJ1-5. TRBV21-1 is marked as a pseudogene. The CDR3 is made up of 16 amino acids. CDR3: CASSKRRGVGNQPQHF. The DNA for the CDR3 is TGTGCCAGCAGCAAGAGGCGGGGAGTTGGCAATCAGCCCCAGCATTTT.

The rearrangement uses TRBV5-4 and TRBJ1-1, with D perhaps TRBD1 (5 bases). CDR1 and CDR2 from the germline V gene are SGHNT and YYREEE (reference sequence). The V and J ends lost 3 bases and 9 bases respectively, with 18 bases between them. The CDR3 loop spans 14 amino acids. The CDR3 DNA reads as TGTGCCAGCAGCTCACCGATGATGTCAGGGAAAGCTTTCTTT. This sequence encodes CASSSPMMSGKAFF.

The sample holds one count of this clone. V and J are TRBV30 and TRBJ1-1, with 8 bases aligning to TRBD1. The CDR3 sequence is 17 residues long. CDR1 and CDR2 (germline): GTSNPN, SVGIG (reference sequence). J lost 0 bases, V lost 0 bases, and 9 bases had no gene match. Here the CDR3 DNA reads TGTGCCTGGAGTGTACCCCTCTACAGGGGGTTGAACACTGAAGCTTTCTTT. Protein: CAWSVPLYRGLNTEAFF. The entire variable domain, with the rest obtained from reference TRBV30 and TRBJ1-1, is as follows: SQTIHQWPATLVQPVGSPLSLECTVEGTSNPNLYWYRQAAGRGLQLLFYSVGIGQISSEVPQNLSASRPQDRQFILSSKKLLLSDSGFYLCAWSVPLYRGLNTEAFFGQGTRLTVV.

This sequence joins TRBV28 and TRBJ2-7; TRBD1 matches at 9 bases. This CDR3 contains 14 residues. V gave up 5 bases and J gave up 7 bases; unmatched junction bases: 9. CDR1 and CDR2 from the germline V gene are MDHEN and SYDVKM. CDR3 loop: CASSRTGDRGEQYF. In DNA, the CDR3 is TGTGCCAGCAGTCGGACAGGGGATAGAGGAGAGCAGTACTTC.

This clone appeared once. The chain employs TRBV6-6 and TRBJ1-6; TRBD1 matches 9 bases. CDR1 MNHNY and CDR2 SVGAGI come from the germline V gene (reference sequence). CDR3 length: 13 residues. Trimming at V came to 5 bases and at J to 9 bases, leaving 2 bases not matched to a gene. CDR3 sequence: CASSTGGGSPLHF. The CDR3 nucleotides are TGTGCCAGCAGTACAGGGGGCGGTTCACCCCTCCACTTT.

The chain is built from TRBV15 and TRBJ1-1; D is perhaps TRBD1 (6 bases). The germline V gene encodes CDR1 LNHNV and CDR2 YYDKDF (reference sequence). V was shortened by 5 bases and J by 12 bases, with 16 bases between the two germline ends. The CDR3 spans 12 residues. The CDR3 DNA reads as TGTGCCACCAGCGGCGGGGGGGGCGGACCTTTCTTT. Translated: CATSGGGGGPFF. Full variable domain (outside the CDR3, taken from reference TRBV15 and TRBJ1-1): DAMVIQNPRYQVTQFGKPVTLSCSQTLNHNVMYWYQQKSSQAPKLLFHYYDKDFNNEADTPDNFQSRRPNTSFCFLDIRSPGLGDTAMYLCATSGGGGGPFFGQGTRLTVV.

The genes are TRBV18 and TRBJ2-1; 7 bases align to TRBD1. CDR3 length: 17 residues. The J segment lost 8 bases and the V segment lost 3 bases, leaving 16 bases of the junction unmatched. Germline CDR1 reads KGHSH; CDR2 reads LQKENI. The CDR3 DNA reads TGTGCCAGCTCACCGATCCGGGACAGCAGGGGCATCTATGAGCAGTTCTTC. It yields the protein CASSPIRDSRGIYEQFF.

The V gene is TRBV19, the J gene TRBJ1-4; D is unclear. The germline V gene has CDR1 LNHDA and CDR2 SQIVND (reference sequence). This CDR3 contains 14 residues. Trimming left V 6 bases short and J 8 bases short, with 16 bases between. CDR3 sequence (DNA): TGTGCCAGTAGACTGGGGAGGATTCAGGAAAAACTGTTTTTT. The encoded protein is CASRLGRIQEKLFF.

This chain links TRBV7-8 with TRBJ2-7; 7 nucleotides line up with TRBD1. Trimming at V came to 5 bases and at J to 2 bases, leaving 12 bases not matched to a gene. Germline lookup yields CDR1 SGHVS and CDR2 FQNEAQ. The CDR3 runs 16 residues. CDR3 sequence (DNA): TGTGCCAGCAGCATTGGACAGGTGACCCAGCCCTACGAGCAGTACTTC. As protein: CASSIGQVTQPYEQYF.

This clone was found once. The chain employs TRBV28 and TRBJ1-3; a possible D gene is TRBD1 (5 bases). The germline V and J ends were trimmed by 3 bases and 2 bases, with 17 bases remaining between them. Germline-derived CDR1 and CDR2 are MDHEN and SYDVKM. The CDR3 runs to 17 residues. The CDR3 DNA reads TGTGCCAGCAGTTTTCGCCTCCGGGGGAGGACTGGAAACACCATATATTTT. Its protein is CASSFRLRGRTGNTIYF.

The chain uses TRBV3-1 (or the pseudogene TRBV3-2) and TRBJ2-4, with 8 bases aligning to TRBD1. From germline, CDR1 is LGHDT and CDR2 YNNKEL (reference sequence). The CDR3 extends over 19 amino acids. Unmatched junction bases numbered 14, after V lost 3 bases and J lost 1 base. The CDR3 region is CASSHGFHDRGFAKNIQYF. The CDR3 nucleotides read TGTGCCAGCAGCCACGGGTTCCATGACAGGGGCTTCGCCAAAAACATTCAGTACTTC.

The chain has TRBV5-4 and TRBJ2-7, with 8 bases lining up with TRBD1. Germline trimming cut 4 bases from V and 3 bases from J; bases unmatched to any gene: 15. Germline loops: CDR1 SGHNT, CDR2 YYREEE (reference sequence). The CDR3 spans 17 residues. CDR3: CASSTPEGQGRDYEQYF. The CDR3 nucleotides are TGTGCCAGCAGCACGCCTGAAGGACAGGGAAGGGACTACGAGCAGTACTTC.

This chain uses TRBV19 with TRBJ1-5; D may be TRBD1 (6 bases). Trimming cost V 7 bases and J 4 bases, with 20 bases left between them. Germline V CDR1 and CDR2: LNHDA, SQIVND (reference sequence). The CDR3 has 16 residues. CDR3 sequence: CASNGIGFRGNQPQHF. The DNA for the CDR3 is TGTGCCAGTAACGGTATAGGTTTCAGGGGTAATCAGCCCCAGCATTTT.

This chain links TRBV23-1 with TRBJ2-5, with D perhaps TRBD2 (5 bases). TRBV23-1 is an open reading frame, and its role is uncertain. The ends were cut back, 1 base at V and 2 bases at J, with 20 bases in the middle. The CDR3 is made up of 18 amino acids. Here the CDR3 reads CASSQWLEVTVKQETQYF. DNA for the CDR3: TGCGCCAGCAGTCAATGGTTGGAGGTAACAGTTAAACAAGAGACCCAGTACTTC.

V usage is TRBV5-1 and J usage is TRBJ2-3, with D possibly TRBD1 on 5 matching bases. From germline, CDR1 is SGHRS and CDR2 YFSETQ. V was pared by 0 bases and J by 7 bases, with 9 bases between. The CDR3 has 13 residues. CDR3 residues: CASSLDRLYTQYF. CDR3 in DNA: TGCGCCAGCAGCTTGGACAGGCTGTATACGCAGTATTTT.

The rearrangement uses TRBV27 and TRBJ2-3; TRBD2 aligns across 8 bases. CDR3 length: 16 residues. Germline CDR1 is MNHEY and CDR2 is SMNVEV (reference sequence). Trimming took 5 bases from V and 1 from J; bases not matched to a gene: 8. CDR3 sequence reads: CASSPFRGGRTDTQYF. CDR3 bases: TGTGCCAGCAGTCCCTTTCGGGGGGGCCGCACAGATACGCAGTATTTT.

This clone was detected a few times. The chain has TRBV5-1 and TRBJ1-6; D is perhaps TRBD1 (6 bases). CDR3 length: 16 residues. Trimming stripped 0 bases from V and 6 bases from J, with 13 bases between. The germline gives CDR1 SGHRS, CDR2 YFSETQ. The CDR3 here is CASSLDQGTINSPLHF. Here the CDR3 DNA reads TGCGCCAGCAGCTTGGATCAGGGGACGATTAATTCACCCCTCCACTTT.